One and the same sample provided the 22 T cell receptor beta chains below, sequenced in a study of cytomegalovirus exposure and HLA in healthy donors. The PCR had 60 Vbeta and 13 Jbeta primers. The table came from immunoSEQ multiplex PCR; TCRdb's copy has only in-frame clones and leaves some out. The sample holds 95,000 or so clones, around 86% seen once. The sample was PBMCs. All receptors come from a woman aged 70-85 years in good health and CMV-seropositive.

This clone was seen just once. The V gene is TRBV29-1, the J gene TRBJ2-3; D possibly corresponds to TRBD2 (6 bases). This CDR3 is built from 12 residues. Per germline, CDR1 SQVTM and CDR2 ANQGSEA. V was shortened by 5 bases and J by 0 bases, with 6 bases between the two germline ends. The CDR3 protein is CSVRESTDTQYF. CDR3 coding DNA: TGCAGCGTTCGGGAGAGCACAGATACGCAGTATTTT.

This clone was seen only once. The J gene is TRBJ2-5, the V gene TRBV4-1; D unclear. In germline, CDR1 is MGHRA, CDR2 YSYEKL. Trimming removed 4 bases from V and 2 bases from J, with 20 bases in between. The CDR3 loop spans 17 amino acids. CDR3 in amino acids: CASSLQPGGSQQETQYF. CDR3 DNA sequence: TGCGCCAGCAGCCTCCAACCCGGCGGCAGCCAGCAAGAGACCCAGTACTTC.

The table lists this clone with a few counts. This chain connects TRBV5-6 to TRBJ2-7; possibly TRBD2 for D (5 bases). This CDR3 is 14 amino acids long. Germline V gene lookup returns CDR1 SGHDT and CDR2 YYEEEE. V gave up 4 bases and J gave up 4 bases, with 15 bases separating them. CDR3 loop: CASSPWGSVYEQYF. The CDR3 DNA sequence: TGTGCCAGCAGCCCCTGGGGTAGCGTATACGAGCAGTACTTC.

This chain uses TRBV6-6 with TRBJ2-7; D may be TRBD2 (5 bases). Looked up from germline, CDR1 is MNHNY and CDR2 is SVGAGI (reference sequence). Between the trimmed V and J ends, which lost 8 bases and 6 bases, there was a span of 17 bases. CDR3 length: 13 residues. This CDR3 reads CASPRALWGEQYF. The DNA for the CDR3 is TGTGCCAGCCCGAGGGCTCTCTGGGGCGAGCAGTACTTC.

This clone was seen a single time. The chain employs TRBV19 and TRBJ2-7; the D gene is possibly TRBD2 (5 bases). From germline, CDR1 is LNHDA and CDR2 SQIVND (reference sequence). The CDR3 contains 13 residues. V was pared by 6 bases and J by 3 bases, with 12 bases between. This CDR3 is CASSPGTFYEQYF. The CDR3 DNA sequence: TGTGCCAGTAGCCCGGGAACCTTCTACGAGCAGTACTTC.

The chain recombines TRBV6-4 with TRBJ2-1; TRBD2 might be the D (5 bases). The V end was cut by 4 bases, the J end by 6 bases, with 16 bases between. The CDR3 is 15 residues long. Germline assignment: CDR1 MRHNA and CDR2 SNTAGT. CDR3 protein: CASSGTRSGGNEQFF. The CDR3 coding sequence is TGTGCCAGCAGTGGTACTAGATCTGGCGGCAATGAGCAGTTCTTC.

The rearrangement links TRBV10-3 to TRBJ2-3; 9 nucleotides agree with TRBD2. Trimming took 0 bases from V and 2 from J; bases not matched to a gene: 6. The CDR3 extends over 17 amino acids. Germline V lookup: CDR1 ENHRY, CDR2 SYGVKD. The CDR3 nucleotides read TGTGCCATCAGTGAGTCCCGACTAGCGGAGACCACAGATACGCAGTATTTT. Its translation: CAISESRLAETTDTQYF.

The chain carries TRBV5-8 and TRBJ2-7; 16 nucleotides match TRBD2. The CDR3 loop spans 17 amino acids. With V trimmed by 4 bases and J by 6 bases, 10 bases remained unmatched. The germline V gene has CDR1 SGHTS and CDR2 YDEGEE. In nucleotides, the CDR3 is TGTGCCAGCAGCGCACGGGGACTAGCGGGAGGGGATCTCGAGCAGTACTTC. Translation gives CASSARGLAGGDLEQYF.

CDR3: CAWEGGINYGYTF. CDR3 DNA sequence: TGTGCCTGGGAGGGTGGGATCAACTATGGCTACACCTTC. V and J are TRBV30 and TRBJ1-2; no clear D. Germline lookup yields CDR1 GTSNPN and CDR2 SVGIG (reference sequence). V gave up 5 bases and J gave up 2 bases, with 12 bases separating them. The CDR3 is made up of 13 amino acids.

V and J are TRBV19 and TRBJ2-1; 8 positions agree with TRBD2. V shed 7 bases and J 6 bases; nucleotides not matched to a gene: 14. Per the germline V gene, CDR1 is LNHDA and CDR2 is SQIVND (reference sequence). CDR3 length equals 16 residues. The CDR3 spells CASTSIGAGGFNEQFF. DNA of the CDR3: TGTGCCAGTACCTCGATTGGGGCGGGAGGTTTCAATGAGCAGTTCTTC.

This clone was counted a few times. CDR3 loop: CASSLGQIKYEQYF. The CDR3 DNA follows: TGTGCCAGCAGCTTGGGACAGATCAAATACGAGCAGTACTTC. The rearrangement links TRBV7-2 to TRBJ2-7; 7 bases agree with TRBD1. CDR3 length: 14 residues. The trim removed 3 bases at V and 4 bases at J, leaving 6 bases unmatched. CDR1 is SGHTA and CDR2 is FQGNSA in the germline V gene. The full variable domain, rest sourced from reference TRBV7-2 and TRBJ2-7, is GAGVSQSPSNKVTEKGKDVELRCDPISGHTALYWYRQSLGQGLEFLIYFQGNSAPDKSGLPSDRFSAERTGGSVSTLTIQRTQQEDSAVYLCASSLGQIKYEQYFGPGTRLTVT.

This clone was observed a single time. The rearrangement joins TRBV27 to TRBJ2-5; 10 nucleotides match TRBD2. The V segment lost 8 bases and the J segment 5 bases; nucleotides outside the gene matches: 11. Germline V gives CDR1 MNHEY, CDR2 SMNVEV (reference sequence). This CDR3 comprises 15 residues. CDR3 residues: CASGQGGSGRETQYF. CDR3 DNA sequence: TGTGCCAGCGGGCAGGGAGGTAGCGGGAGGGAGACCCAGTACTTC.

The chain carries TRBV2 and TRBJ2-3; 10 nucleotides line up with TRBD1. CDR3 length: 14 residues. V gave up 8 bases and J gave up 4 bases; unmatched junction bases: 6. Germline values: CDR1 SNHLY, CDR2 FYNNEI. The CDR3 spells CASVRGQGSDTQYF. The CDR3 nucleotides read TGTGCCAGCGTAAGGGGACAGGGGTCAGATACGCAGTATTTT.

V gene TRBV6-4 combines with J gene TRBJ1-6; 7 bases match TRBD1. Germline V gene sequence: CDR1 MRHNA, CDR2 SNTAGT. V trimming: 3 bases; J trimming: 6 bases; junction bases outside the gene matches: 5. The CDR3 spans 15 residues. In DNA form, the CDR3 reads TGTGCCAGCAGTGATCAGCAGGGGGGTAATTCACCCCTCCACTTT. Translated, it gives CASSDQQGGNSPLHF.

V gene TRBV4-3 combines with J gene TRBJ2-2, with TRBD2 identical over 7 bases. The CDR3 runs 13 residues. Germline CDR1 and CDR2: LGHNA and YSLEER. J was trimmed by 6 bases and V by 4 bases; bases with no gene match: 2. The CDR3 region has the DNA TGCGCCAGCAGCCCCAGCGGGGCCGGGGAGCTGTTTTTT. The encoded protein is CASSPSGAGELFF.

The chain couples TRBV11-2 to TRBJ1-1, with 8 positions matching TRBD1. The CDR3 contains 16 residues. Germline trimming cut 3 bases from V and 1 base from J; bases unmatched to any gene: 7. Germline V gene lookup returns CDR1 SGHAT and CDR2 FQNNGV. CDR3 region: CASSLIRGQTNTEAFF. The CDR3 region has the DNA TGTGCCAGCAGCTTGATCAGGGGGCAGACGAACACTGAAGCTTTCTTT.

The table lists this clone with a count of one. This rearrangement joins TRBV19 to TRBJ1-1; 7 bases fit TRBD1. Germline CDR1 and CDR2: LNHDA and SQIVND (reference sequence). The CDR3 loop spans 14 amino acids. Losses at the gene ends were 10 bases for V and 3 bases for J; bases not matched to a gene: 11. DNA of the CDR3: TGTGCCACGAACCTCAGGGGGGAGTACACTGAAGCTTTCTTT. This codes for CATNLRGEYTEAFF. Looking up the rest from reference TRBV19 and TRBJ1-1 gives the full variable domain: DGGITQSPKYLFRKEGQNVTLSCEQNLNHDAMYWYRQDPGQGLRLIYYSQIVNDFQKGDIAEGYSVSREKKESFPLTVTSAQKNPTAFYLCATNLRGEYTEAFFGQGTRLTVV.

The CDR3, as DNA: TGTGCCAGCAGCCCCAGCCGACAGTTATCCTACGAGCAGTACTTC. Residues: CASSPSRQLSYEQYF. The chain combines TRBV11-2 with TRBJ2-7; tentatively, D is TRBD1 (5 bases). The V end was cut by 5 bases, the J end by 1 base, with 15 bases between. CDR1 is SGHAT and CDR2 is FQNNGV in the germline V gene. The CDR3 extends over 15 amino acids.

The chain couples TRBV28 to TRBJ1-4; 8 bases fit TRBD1. The CDR3 runs to 15 residues. CDR1 and CDR2 from the germline V gene are MDHEN and SYDVKM. V dropped 4 bases and J dropped 8; count of bases not matched to a gene: 9. CDR3 sequence: CASSYQGAGEEKLFF. CDR3 nucleotide sequence: TGTGCCAGCAGTTACCAGGGGGCAGGAGAGGAAAAACTGTTTTTT.

V and J are TRBV6-1 and TRBJ2-1; the D is unclear. The CDR3 length is 11 residues. Deletions cut 4 bases from V and 6 bases from J, with 4 bases between. Germline loops: CDR1 MNHNS, CDR2 SASEGT. CDR3 in DNA: TGTGCCAGCAGTGGTCGCAATGAGCAGTTCTTC. This encodes CASSGRNEQFF.

This rearrangement joins TRBV7-2 to TRBJ2-7; D gene ambiguous. The CDR3 covers 14 residues. CDR1 is SGHTA, CDR2 FQGNSA, per germline. The ends were cut back, 5 bases at V and 2 bases at J, with 13 bases in the middle. The DNA for the CDR3 is TGTGCCAGCAGCACAGTGGTGCACGCCTACGAGCAGTACTTC. As protein: CASSTVVHAYEQYF. The full variable domain, in which reference TRBV7-2 and TRBJ2-7 provide the parts outside the CDR3, is GAGVSQSPSNKVTEKGKDVELRCDPISGHTALYWYRQSLGQGLEFLIYFQGNSAPDKSGLPSDRFSAERTGGSVSTLTIQRTQQEDSAVYLCASSTVVHAYEQYFGPGTRLTVT.

The V call is TRBV18, the J call TRBJ2-7; perhaps TRBD2 as D (5 bases). Trimming took off 0 bases at V and 0 bases at J, with 18 bases between the two ends. The CDR3 totals 18 residues. The V gene's germline CDR1 is KGHSH and CDR2 LQKENI. The CDR3 region has the DNA TGTGCCAGCTCACCACCGAGGATCGGAGCGGCCAGCTCCTACGAGCAGTACTTC. Amino acids: CASSPPRIGAASSYEQYF.